The 18 T cell receptor beta chains below come from one sample, sequenced in a study of molecular identifiers for immune sequencing clone quantification (dated 2018 in TCRdb). The library was generated by PCR. Sequenced on a NextSeq 500. TCRdb reworked the public reads: Q25 trimming with fastp, MiXCR clone assembly, productive beta chains retained. Each CDR3 protein gets just one entry, which takes the most common genes and DNA from the rows behind it. Counted in this sample were approximately 630,000 distinct CDR3 sequences; 25% of them appeared once. The ten top clones hold 0.7% to 0.95% of the sample. The sample taken for sequencing was naive CD8+ T cells from blood, with Jurkat cell RNA spiked in. The sample's cell subset or site label is to be understood as: FACS-sorted CD8+CD4-CCR7+CD45RA+ naive T cells. The receptors derive from a human donor in good health. Some libraries in this study had Jurkat cell RNA spiked in.

In this sample, this clonotype turned up many times. The V and J genes are TRBV27 and TRBJ2-3, with 8 bases that match TRBD1. Germline V gene sequence: CDR1 MNHEY, CDR2 SMNVEV (reference sequence). The CDR3 extends over 15 amino acids. V trimming: 6 bases; J trimming: 3 bases; junction bases outside the gene matches: 8. CDR3 bases: TGTGCCAGCAGCAACAGGGGGTTTTTGACAGATACGCAGTATTTT. It yields the protein CASSNRGFLTDTQYF.

The rearrangement uses TRBV4-3 and TRBJ2-1; no firm D call. The V end lost 0 bases, the J end lost 7 bases, and 19 bases lay between the germline ends. The CDR3 covers 17 residues. The germline V gene encodes CDR1 LGHNA and CDR2 YSLEER. In nucleotides, the CDR3 is TGCGCCAGCAGCCAAGATATGCCGGTCCCCGTTTGGAATGAGCAGTTCTTC. It yields the protein CASSQDMPVPVWNEQFF.

In this sample, this clonotype turned up a few times. V usage is TRBV7-9 and J usage is TRBJ2-5; D is perhaps TRBD1 or TRBD2 (5 bases each). This CDR3 spans 15 amino acids. Per germline, CDR1 SEHNR and CDR2 FQNEAQ (reference sequence). The germline V and J ends were trimmed by 5 bases and 3 bases, with 16 bases remaining between them. CDR3 in amino acids: CASSPPGTEKETQYF. CDR3 DNA: TGTGCCAGCAGCCCACCCGGGACCGAGAAAGAGACCCAGTACTTC.

There are many counts of this clonotype. The V gene is TRBV4-2, the J gene TRBJ2-7; 12 bases align to TRBD2. Germline-derived CDR1 and CDR2 are LGHNA and YNFKEQ. Trimming took 4 bases from V and 3 from J; bases not matched to a gene: 10. The CDR3 length is 17 residues. The CDR3 spells CASSPILAGGVHYEQYF. The CDR3 nucleotides read TGTGCCAGCAGCCCGATACTAGCGGGAGGAGTACACTACGAGCAGTACTTC.

In its sample, this clonotype was seen many times. Germline is not matched at one junction end, which may reflect a read error. The gene calls are TRBV29-1 and TRBJ2-7; D is undetermined. The germline gives CDR1 SQVTM, CDR2 ANQGSEA. This CDR3 is 11 amino acids long. The CDR3 is CSVEVGYEQYF. CDR3 bases: TGCAGCGTCGAAGTCGGATACGAGCAGTACTTC.

This clonotype was picked up a small number of times. The chain carries TRBV4-3 and TRBJ2-5, with TRBD2 as a possible D gene (7 bases). Trimming stripped 2 bases from V and 0 bases from J, with 19 bases between. Germline CDR1 and CDR2: LGHNA and YSLEER. The CDR3 extends over 18 amino acids. This chain's CDR3 is CASSQSVPGAGDQETQYF. The CDR3 region has the DNA TGCGCCAGCAGCCAATCGGTCCCAGGGGCGGGGGACCAAGAGACCCAGTACTTC.

There are a few counts of this clonotype. This may be a read error, as it is one base from a much larger clone. The chain has TRBV6-6 and TRBJ2-3; D is ambiguous. The CDR3 has 11 amino acids. Germline assignment: CDR1 MNHNY and CDR2 SVGAGI (reference sequence). V was trimmed by 7 bases and J by 7 bases, leaving 9 bases between them. The DNA for the CDR3 is TGTGCCAGCAATGAACCAAATACGCAGTATTTT. Protein product: CASNEPNTQYF.

The chain recombines TRBV27 with TRBJ2-1; D is tentatively TRBD1 or TRBD2 (5 bases each). Germline loops: CDR1 MNHEY, CDR2 SMNVEV (reference sequence). The CDR3 is 14 residues long. Trimming pared 8 bases from V and 8 bases from J, leaving 19 bases between. The CDR3 loop is CASAWGPAFHEQFF. CDR3 DNA sequence: TGTGCCAGCGCTTGGGGACCAGCATTCCATGAGCAGTTCTTC.

The chain employs TRBV7-9 and TRBJ1-4; 8 nucleotides match TRBD1. CDR3 size: 17 residues. J was trimmed by 0 bases and V by 6 bases; bases with no gene match: 9. Germline-derived CDR1 and CDR2 are SEHNR and FQNEAQ (reference sequence). The CDR3 region has the DNA TGTGCCAGCAGTTCAGGGGGCGGTGGGGCAACTAATGAAAAACTGTTTTTT. Its protein product is CASSSGGGGATNEKLFF.

Note on this clonotype: One base away lies a much larger clone, so this may be a sequencing read error. This chain uses TRBV5-6 with TRBJ2-7; D is unresolved. Germline CDR1 is SGHDT and CDR2 is YYEEEE. The V and J ends lost 4 bases and 6 bases respectively, with 17 bases between them. This CDR3 is built from 14 residues. The CDR3 region has the DNA TGTGCCAGCAGCCTAGAGAGGCTAGTAGCCGAGCAGTACTTC. Translated: CASSLERLVAEQYF.

This clonotype was counted at least ten times. V gene TRBV19 combines with J gene TRBJ2-3; a possible D gene is TRBD2 (6 bases). Germline V gives CDR1 LNHDA, CDR2 SQIVND (reference sequence). The CDR3 has 15 residues. Trimming removed 5 bases at V and 5 bases at J, with 17 bases between. The CDR3 nucleotides read TGTGCCAGTAGTCCCGACGGACACGGGGGAGATACGCAGTATTTT. Residues: CASSPDGHGGDTQYF.

There are many counts of this clonotype. The chain uses TRBV12-3 or TRBV12-4 and TRBJ2-3; D uncertain. The CDR3 consists of 16 residues. V shed 4 bases and J shed 0 bases, with 14 bases lying between them. The CDR3 DNA sequence: TGTGCCAGCAGTTACCCCCCCGTGACTAGCACAGATACGCAGTATTTT. Its protein is CASSYPPVTSTDTQYF.

About this clonotype itself: Possible read error: a much larger clone is one base away. The V gene is TRBV7-9, the J gene TRBJ1-1; 7 nucleotides line up with TRBD1. The CDR3 is 15 amino acids. Germline V gene lookup returns CDR1 SEHNR and CDR2 FQNEAQ (reference sequence). The CDR3 is CANSRAGTEYTEAFF. As DNA, the CDR3 is TGTGCCAACAGCCGCGCCGGGACAGAGTACACTGAAGCTTTCTTT. Using reference TRBV7-9 and TRBJ1-1 for the parts outside the CDR3, the full variable domain is DTGVSQNPRHKITKRGQNVTFRCDPISEHNRLYWYRQTLGQGPEFLTYFQNEAQLEKSRLLSDRFSAERPKGSFSTLEIQRTEQGDSAMYLCANSRAGTEYTEAFFGQGTRLTVV.

The V gene is TRBV11-2, the J gene TRBJ2-1; the D gene is possibly TRBD2 (5 bases). V was trimmed by 1 base and J by 8 bases, leaving 12 bases between them. Per the germline V gene, CDR1 is SGHAT and CDR2 is FQNNGV. The CDR3 consists of 14 residues. CDR3 amino acids: CASSLVGLSDEQFF. The CDR3 DNA reads TGTGCCAGCAGCTTAGTTGGACTCTCGGATGAGCAGTTCTTC.

The V and J genes are TRBV7-9 and TRBJ2-2; possibly TRBD1 for D (5 bases). The germline V and J ends were trimmed by 5 bases and 7 bases, with 17 bases remaining between them. The CDR3 contains 15 residues. Looked up from germline, CDR1 is SEHNR and CDR2 is FQNEAQ (reference sequence). CDR3 in amino acids: CASSSRARAYGELFF. CDR3 in DNA: TGTGCCAGCAGCAGCCGGGCCAGGGCTTACGGGGAGCTGTTTTTT.

V usage is TRBV9 and J usage is TRBJ2-2; perhaps TRBD1 as D (6 bases). The CDR3 sequence is 18 residues long. V was shortened by 3 bases and J by 4 bases, with 22 bases between the two germline ends. Germline V CDR1 and CDR2: SGDLS, YYNGEE. Here the CDR3 reads CASSAPETGYIRTGELFF. Here the CDR3 DNA reads TGTGCCAGCAGCGCCCCCGAAACAGGGTATATACGCACCGGGGAGCTGTTTTTT. The variable domain in full, completed from reference TRBV9 and TRBJ2-2, reads DSGVTQTPKHLITATGQRVTLRCSPRSGDLSVYWYQQSLDQGLQFLIQYYNGEERAKGNILERFSAQQFPDLHSELNLSSLELGDSALYFCASSAPETGYIRTGELFFGEGSRLTVL.

This clonotype has a handful of counts. The CDR3 reads CASSIGARARLNEQFF. In nucleotides, the CDR3 is TGTGCCAGTAGTATAGGGGCCCGAGCTAGGCTCAATGAGCAGTTCTTC. The rearrangement joins TRBV19 to TRBJ2-1; D is ambiguous. This CDR3 is 16 amino acids long. Germline V gene data show CDR1 as LNHDA and CDR2 as SQIVND (reference sequence). V dropped 1 base and J dropped 6 bases, with 16 bases sitting between them.

The chain employs TRBV5-4 and TRBJ2-7; 9 nucleotides match TRBD1. CDR3 length: 17 residues. V trimming: 4 bases; J trimming: 1 base; junction bases outside the gene matches: 12. In germline, CDR1 is SGHNT, CDR2 YYREEE (reference sequence). CDR3 region: CASSVFSRDRVSYEQYF. The CDR3 DNA reads TGTGCCAGCAGCGTTTTCAGCCGGGACAGGGTATCCTACGAGCAGTACTTC.